Sequencing of this T cell receptor (beta chain) was carried out in a study of PD-L1 blockade in urothelial cancer. Germline V gene sequence: CDR1 LNHNV, CDR2 YYDKDF (reference sequence). With V trimmed by 3 bases and J by 6 bases, 7 bases remained unmatched. CDR3 length equals 16 residues. Sequenced by immunoSEQ multiplex PCR; TCRdb stores in-frame clones only, minus some. Among about 43,000 clones listed, more than 75% were seen once. This TCR came from a woman aged 55-70 years with urothelial cancer. The chain carries TRBV15 and TRBJ2-2; 10 positions agree with TRBD2. Specimen: PBMCs, collected around atezolizumab (anti-PD-L1) treatment. In nucleotides, the CDR3 is TGTGCCACCAGCAGCGGCACGGGACTAGCGTCCGGGGAGCTGTTTTTT. It translates to CATSSGTGLASGELFF.